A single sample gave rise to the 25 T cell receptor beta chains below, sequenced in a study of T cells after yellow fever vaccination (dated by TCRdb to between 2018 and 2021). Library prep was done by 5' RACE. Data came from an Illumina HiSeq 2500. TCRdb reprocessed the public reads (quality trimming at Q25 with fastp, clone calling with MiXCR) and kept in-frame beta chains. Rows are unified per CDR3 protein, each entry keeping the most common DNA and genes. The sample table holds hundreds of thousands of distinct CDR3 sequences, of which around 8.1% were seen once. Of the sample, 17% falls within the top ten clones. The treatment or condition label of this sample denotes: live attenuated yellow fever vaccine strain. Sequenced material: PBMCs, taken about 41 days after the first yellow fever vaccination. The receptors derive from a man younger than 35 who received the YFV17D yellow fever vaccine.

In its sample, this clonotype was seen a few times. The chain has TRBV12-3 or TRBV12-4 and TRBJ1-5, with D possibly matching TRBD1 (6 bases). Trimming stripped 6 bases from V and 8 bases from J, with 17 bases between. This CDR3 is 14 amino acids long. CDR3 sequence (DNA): TGTGCCAGCAGCCCCGGGACAAGGACAAAGCCCCAGCATTTT. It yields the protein CASSPGTRTKPQHF.

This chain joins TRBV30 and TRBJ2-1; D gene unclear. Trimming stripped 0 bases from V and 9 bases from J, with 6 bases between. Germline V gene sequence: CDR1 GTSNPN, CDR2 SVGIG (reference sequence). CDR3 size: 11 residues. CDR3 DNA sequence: TGTGCCTGGAGTGTACTTGGTGAGCAGTTCTTC. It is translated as CAWSVLGEQFF.

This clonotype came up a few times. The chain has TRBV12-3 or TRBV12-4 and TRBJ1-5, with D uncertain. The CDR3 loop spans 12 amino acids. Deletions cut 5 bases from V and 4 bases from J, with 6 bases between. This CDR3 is CASSTLNQPQHF. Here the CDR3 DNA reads TGTGCCAGCAGTACCTTAAATCAGCCCCAGCATTTT.

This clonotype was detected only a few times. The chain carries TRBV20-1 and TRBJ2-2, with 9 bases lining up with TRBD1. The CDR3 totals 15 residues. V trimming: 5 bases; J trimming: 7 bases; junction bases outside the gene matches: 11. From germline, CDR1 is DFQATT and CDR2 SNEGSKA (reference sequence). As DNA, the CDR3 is TGCAGTGCTCCTTGGACAGGGGAAATTAACGGGGAGCTGTTTTTT. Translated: CSAPWTGEINGELFF.

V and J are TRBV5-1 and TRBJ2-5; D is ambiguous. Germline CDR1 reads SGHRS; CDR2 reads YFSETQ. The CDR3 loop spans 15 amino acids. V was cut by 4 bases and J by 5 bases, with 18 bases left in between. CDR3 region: CASSPWAGPGETQYF. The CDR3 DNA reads TGCGCCAGCAGCCCGTGGGCCGGTCCTGGGGAGACCCAGTACTTC.

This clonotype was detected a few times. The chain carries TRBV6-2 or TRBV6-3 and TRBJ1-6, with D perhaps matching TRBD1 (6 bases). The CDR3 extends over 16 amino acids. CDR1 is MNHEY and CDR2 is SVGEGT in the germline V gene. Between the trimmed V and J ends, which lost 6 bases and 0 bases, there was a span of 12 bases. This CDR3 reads CASSSGQSSYNSPLHF. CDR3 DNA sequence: TGTGCCAGCAGCTCGGGACAAAGCTCCTATAATTCACCCCTCCACTTT.

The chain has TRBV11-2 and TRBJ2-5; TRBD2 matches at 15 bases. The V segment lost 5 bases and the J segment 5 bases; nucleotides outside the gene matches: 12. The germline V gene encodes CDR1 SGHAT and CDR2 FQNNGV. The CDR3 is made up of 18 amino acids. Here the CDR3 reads CASSPRPGLAGGLETQYF. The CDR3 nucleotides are TGTGCCAGCAGCCCGCGACCTGGACTAGCGGGGGGGCTGGAGACCCAGTACTTC. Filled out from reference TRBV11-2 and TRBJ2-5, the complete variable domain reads EAGVAQSPRYKIIEKRQSVAFWCNPISGHATLYWYQQILGQGPKLLIQFQNNGVVDDSQLPKDRFSAERLKGVDSTLKIQPAKLEDSAVYLCASSPRPGLAGGLETQYFGPGTRLLVL.

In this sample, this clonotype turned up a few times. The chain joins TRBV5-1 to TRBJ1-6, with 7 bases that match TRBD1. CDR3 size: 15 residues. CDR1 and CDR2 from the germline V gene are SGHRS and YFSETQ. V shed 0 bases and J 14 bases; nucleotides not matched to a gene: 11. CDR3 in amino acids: CASSLEGTVGDSLHF. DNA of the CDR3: TGCGCCAGCAGCTTGGAAGGGACAGTGGGGGACTCCCTCCACTTT. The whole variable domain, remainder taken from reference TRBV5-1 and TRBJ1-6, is KAGVTQTPRYLIKTRGQQVTLSCSPISGHRSVSWYQQTPGQGLQFLFEYFSETQRNKGNFPGRFSGRQFSNSRSEMNVSTLELGDSALYLCASSLEGTVGDSLHFGNGTRLTVT.

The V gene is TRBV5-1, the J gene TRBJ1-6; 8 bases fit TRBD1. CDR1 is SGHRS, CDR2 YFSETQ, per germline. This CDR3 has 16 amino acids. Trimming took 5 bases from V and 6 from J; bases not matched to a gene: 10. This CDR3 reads CASRPGQGPFNSPLHF. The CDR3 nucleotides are TGCGCCAGCAGGCCAGGACAGGGTCCCTTTAATTCACCCCTCCACTTT.

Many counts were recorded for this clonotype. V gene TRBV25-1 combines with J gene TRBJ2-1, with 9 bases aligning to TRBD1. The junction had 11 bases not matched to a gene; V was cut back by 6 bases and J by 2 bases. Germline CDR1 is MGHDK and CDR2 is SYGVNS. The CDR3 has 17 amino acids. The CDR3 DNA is TGTGCCAGCAGGGCCGCGGCGGGACAGGGCCCCTACAATGAGCAGTTCTTC. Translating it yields CASRAAAGQGPYNEQFF.

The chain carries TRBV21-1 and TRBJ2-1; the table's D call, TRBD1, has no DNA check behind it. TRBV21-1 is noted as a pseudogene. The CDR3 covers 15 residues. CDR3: CASSIDSLRHNEQFF. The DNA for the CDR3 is TGTGCCAGCAGCATTGACAGCCTACGTCACAATGAGCAGTTCTTC.

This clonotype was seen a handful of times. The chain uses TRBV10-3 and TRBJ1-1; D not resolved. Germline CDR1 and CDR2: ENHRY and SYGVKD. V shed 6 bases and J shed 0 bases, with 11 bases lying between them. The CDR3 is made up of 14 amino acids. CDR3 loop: CAISAMTMNTEAFF. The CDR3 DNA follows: TGTGCCATCAGCGCAATGACGATGAACACTGAAGCTTTCTTT.

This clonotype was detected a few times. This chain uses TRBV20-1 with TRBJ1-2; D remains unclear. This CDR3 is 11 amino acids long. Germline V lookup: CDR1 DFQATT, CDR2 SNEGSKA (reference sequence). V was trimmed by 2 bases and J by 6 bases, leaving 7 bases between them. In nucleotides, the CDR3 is TGCAGTGCTAGACGTCTGAATGGCTACACCTTC. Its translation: CSARRLNGYTF.

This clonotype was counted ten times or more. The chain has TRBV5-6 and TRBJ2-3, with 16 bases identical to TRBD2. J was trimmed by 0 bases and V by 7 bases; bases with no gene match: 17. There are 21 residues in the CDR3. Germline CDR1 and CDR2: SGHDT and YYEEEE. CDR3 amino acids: CASATRLLGTSGGESTDTQYF. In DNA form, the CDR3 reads TGTGCCAGCGCCACTCGACTGCTCGGGACTAGCGGGGGGGAGAGCACAGATACGCAGTATTTT.

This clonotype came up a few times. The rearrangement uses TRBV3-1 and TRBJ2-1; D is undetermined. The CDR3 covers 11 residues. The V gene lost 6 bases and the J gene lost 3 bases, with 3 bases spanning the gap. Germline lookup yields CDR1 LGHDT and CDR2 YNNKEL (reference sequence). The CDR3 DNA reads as TGTGCCAGCAGACTCTACAATGAGCAGTTCTTC. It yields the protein CASRLYNEQFF.

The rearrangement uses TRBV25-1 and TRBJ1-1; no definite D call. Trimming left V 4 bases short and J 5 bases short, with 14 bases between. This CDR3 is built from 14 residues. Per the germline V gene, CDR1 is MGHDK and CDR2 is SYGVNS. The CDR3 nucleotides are TGTGCCAGCAGTGTGTCGGCGGTGGGGACTGAAGCTTTCTTT. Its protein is CASSVSAVGTEAFF. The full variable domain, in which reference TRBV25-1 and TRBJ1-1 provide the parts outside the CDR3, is EADIYQTPRYLVIGTGKKITLECSQTMGHDKMYWYQQDPGMELHLIHYSYGVNSTEKGDLSSESTVSRIRTEHFPLTLESARPSHTSQYLCASSVSAVGTEAFFGQGTRLTVV.

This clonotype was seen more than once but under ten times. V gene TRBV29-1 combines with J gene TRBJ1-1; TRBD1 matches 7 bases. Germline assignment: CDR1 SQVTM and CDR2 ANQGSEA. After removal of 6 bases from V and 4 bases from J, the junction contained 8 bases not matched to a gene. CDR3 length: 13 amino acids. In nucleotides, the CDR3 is TGCAGCGTAGACAGGGCTGGGGGCACTGAAGCTTTCTTT. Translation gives CSVDRAGGTEAFF.

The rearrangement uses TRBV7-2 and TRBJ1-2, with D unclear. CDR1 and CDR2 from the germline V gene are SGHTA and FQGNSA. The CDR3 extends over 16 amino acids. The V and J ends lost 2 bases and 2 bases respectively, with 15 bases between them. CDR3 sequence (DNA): TGTGCCAGCAGCTTAACGCTCACCGGCGGAAACTATGGCTACACCTTC. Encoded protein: CASSLTLTGGNYGYTF.

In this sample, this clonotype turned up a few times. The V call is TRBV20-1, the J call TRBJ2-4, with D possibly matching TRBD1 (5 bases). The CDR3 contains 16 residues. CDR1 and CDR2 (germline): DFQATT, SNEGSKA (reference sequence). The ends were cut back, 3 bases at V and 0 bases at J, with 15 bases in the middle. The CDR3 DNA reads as TGCAGTGCTAGGTTCAGGACATTACTAGCCAAAAACATTCAGTACTTC. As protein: CSARFRTLLAKNIQYF.

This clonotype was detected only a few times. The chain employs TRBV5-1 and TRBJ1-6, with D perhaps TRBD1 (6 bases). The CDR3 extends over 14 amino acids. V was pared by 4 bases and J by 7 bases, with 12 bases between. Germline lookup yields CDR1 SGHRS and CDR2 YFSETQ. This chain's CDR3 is CASSIRQANSPLHF. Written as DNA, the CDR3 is TGCGCCAGCAGCATTCGACAGGCAAATTCACCCCTCCACTTT.

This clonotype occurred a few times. CDR3 sequence: CSARDSDLINEQFF. For the CDR3, the DNA is TGCAGTGCTAGAGACAGTGATTTAATAAATGAGCAGTTCTTC. The chain carries TRBV20-1 and TRBJ2-1, with unresolved D. This CDR3 contains 14 residues. V lost 0 bases to trimming and J lost 7 bases, with 13 bases between them. Germline V CDR1 and CDR2: DFQATT, SNEGSKA (reference sequence).

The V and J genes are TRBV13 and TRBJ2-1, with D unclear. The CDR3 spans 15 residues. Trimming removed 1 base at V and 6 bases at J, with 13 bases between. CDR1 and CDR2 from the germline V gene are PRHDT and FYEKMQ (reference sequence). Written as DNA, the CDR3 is TGTGCCAGCAGCTTAGACTGGGCTGCAGGCAATGAGCAGTTCTTC. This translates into CASSLDWAAGNEQFF.

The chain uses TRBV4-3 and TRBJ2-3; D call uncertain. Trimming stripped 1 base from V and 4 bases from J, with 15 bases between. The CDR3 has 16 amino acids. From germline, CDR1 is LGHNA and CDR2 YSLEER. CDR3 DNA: TGCGCCAGCAGCCAAGTGAGGAAGTTGTACCCAGATACGCAGTATTTT. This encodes CASSQVRKLYPDTQYF.

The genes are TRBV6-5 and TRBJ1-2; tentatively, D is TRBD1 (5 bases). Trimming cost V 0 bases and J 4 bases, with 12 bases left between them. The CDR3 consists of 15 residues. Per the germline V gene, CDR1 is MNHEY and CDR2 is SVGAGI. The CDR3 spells CASSYSGRGIYGYTF. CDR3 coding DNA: TGTGCCAGCAGTTACTCGGGGAGGGGAATCTATGGCTACACCTTC.

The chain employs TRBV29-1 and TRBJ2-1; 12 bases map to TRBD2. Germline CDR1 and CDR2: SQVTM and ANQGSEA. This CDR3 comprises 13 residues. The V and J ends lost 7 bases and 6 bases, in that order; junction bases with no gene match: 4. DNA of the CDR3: TGCAGCGCCCTAGCGGGGGGGGGCAATGAGCAGTTCTTC. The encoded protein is CSALAGGGNEQFF.